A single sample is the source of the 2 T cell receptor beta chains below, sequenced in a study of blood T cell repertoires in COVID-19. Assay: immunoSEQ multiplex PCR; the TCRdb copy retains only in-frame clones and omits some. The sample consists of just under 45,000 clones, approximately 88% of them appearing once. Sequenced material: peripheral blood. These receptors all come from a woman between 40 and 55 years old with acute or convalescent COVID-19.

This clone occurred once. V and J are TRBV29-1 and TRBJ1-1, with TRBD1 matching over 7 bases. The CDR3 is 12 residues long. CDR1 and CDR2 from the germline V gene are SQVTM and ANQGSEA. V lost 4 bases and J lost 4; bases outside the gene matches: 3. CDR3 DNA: TGCAGCGTTGGGGGGACAGTCACTGAAGCTTTCTTT. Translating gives CSVGGTVTEAFF.

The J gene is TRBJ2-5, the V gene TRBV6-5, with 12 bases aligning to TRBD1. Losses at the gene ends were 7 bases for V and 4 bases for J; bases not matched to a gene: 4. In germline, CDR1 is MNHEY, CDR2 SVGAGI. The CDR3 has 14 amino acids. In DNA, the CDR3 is TGTGCCAGCATGGGACAGGGGGCGAGAGAGACCCAGTACTTC. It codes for CASMGQGARETQYF.